This is a list of T cell receptor beta chains from one sample in a study of blood T cells in healthy people across ages. A single record per CDR3 protein comes from TCRdb applying MiXCR to the 5' RACE reads. The sample records 750,000 or so distinct CDR3 sequences, more than 20% being singletons. The sample was also reused in another study, on T cells of mothers and their children.

Material for sequencing was blood. The source of these receptors is a boy between 5 and 17 years old in good health. Each CDR3 is given with its conserved first and last residue. The D gene is left open where the match is weak. Expanded clones are given a class, and other clones once, few, many or no size at all.

V gene	J gene	clone size	CDR3 length	D gene	CDR3 DNA	CDR3 protein
TRBV29-1	TRBJ2-3	few	13	.	TGCAGCTCCCTCCATGGACGAGGAGATACGCAGTATTTT	CSSLHGRGDTQYF
TRBV20-1	TRBJ2-7	.	12	.	TGCAGTGCTACGTCGAGATCCTACGAGCAGTACTTC	CSATSRSYEQYF
TRBV28	TRBJ2-1	.	17	TRBD2	TGTGCCAGCAGTTTCAAGGGACTAGCGGACGTTATCGATGAGCAGTTCTTC	CASSFKGLADVIDEQFF
TRBV19	TRBJ2-1	few	14	.	TGTGCCAGTACTTCTGGAATGGAGGGTCATGAGCAGTTCTTC	CASTSGMEGHEQFF
TRBV28	TRBJ2-5	.	18	TRBD2	TGTGCCAGCAGCCCTCGGGCTAGCGGGAGGTTGGGATTGGGGACCCAGTACTTC	CASSPRASGRLGLGTQYF
TRBV3-1	TRBJ2-1	many	17	TRBD2	TGTGCCAGCAGCCAAAAATACGGCGGGAGTTGGTACAATGAGCAGTTCTTC	CASSQKYGGSWYNEQFF
TRBV7-7	TRBJ2-3	few	16	TRBD2	TGTGCTAGCAGCTTCGGGGCGGGAGGCCCCCCAGATACGCAGTATTTT	CASSFGAGGPPDTQYF
TRBV20-1	TRBJ2-1	.	14	TRBD2	TGCAGTGCACCTATAGCGGGGGTGGACAATGAGCAGTTCTTC	CSAPIAGVDNEQFF
TRBV6-1	TRBJ2-4	.	13	.	TGTGCCAGCAGTGAAAGAGGGTTAGGCATTCAGTACTTC	CASSERGLGIQYF
TRBV3-1	TRBJ2-7	.	15	.	TGTGCCAGCAGCCTCCTAAGGACAGCCTCCTACGAGCAGTACTTC	CASSLLRTASYEQYF
TRBV4-1	TRBJ1-2	.	15	.	TGCGCCAGCAGCCAAGAAACGGAAGCTTATTTCGGCTACACCTTC	CASSQETEAYFGYTF
TRBV2	TRBJ2-5	.	15	.	TGTGCCAGCAGTGAAGAGGTTCGAGGGGGGGAGACCCAGTACTTC	CASSEEVRGGETQYF
TRBV20-1	TRBJ2-1	.	12	.	TGCAGTGCTAGGGTCAGCTACAATGAGCAGTTCTTC	CSARVSYNEQFF
TRBV6-2/TRBV6-3	TRBJ2-1	.	13	TRBD2	TGTGCCAGTGGTCTAGCGGGGGGGCATGAGCAGTTCTTC	CASGLAGGHEQFF
TRBV20-1	TRBJ2-1	.	14	TRBD2	TGCAGTGCTAGGAGGACTAGCGGCAACAATGAGCAGTTCTTC	CSARRTSGNNEQFF
TRBV29-1	TRBJ2-1	.	15	TRBD1	TGCAGCTTTGACCGGGACAGGAAGAGCCACAATGAGCAGTTCTTC	CSFDRDRKSHNEQFF
TRBV7-2	TRBJ2-1	.	13	.	TGTGCCAGCAGCTTAGAATCAGGGCGTGAGCAGTTCTTC	CASSLESGREQFF
TRBV7-2	TRBJ2-1	.	14	TRBD2	TGTGCCAGCGTGGGGACTAGCGGGGGAAATGAGCAGTTCTTC	CASVGTSGGNEQFF
TRBV6-2/TRBV6-3	TRBJ2-3	.	15	TRBD2	TGTGCCAGCAGTTATGACGGGGGGGCCACAGATACGCAGTATTTT	CASSYDGGATDTQYF
TRBV7-3	TRBJ2-1	few	14	TRBD1	TGTGCCAGCGGGGGGACAGGGGTCCCCAATGAGCAGTTCTTC	CASGGTGVPNEQFF
TRBV4-1	TRBJ2-1	few	16	.	TGCGCCAGCAGTCCTTACCTCAGGGACTCCTACAATGAGCAGTTCTTC	CASSPYLRDSYNEQFF
TRBV10-3	TRBJ2-1	few	14	TRBD1	TGTGCCATCAGTGGACAGGGGGCTTACAATGAGCAGTTCTTC	CAISGQGAYNEQFF
TRBV29-1	TRBJ2-7	.	14	.	TGCAGCGTTGAGATCTATGGTCCGGAGTACGAGCAGTACTTC	CSVEIYGPEYEQYF
TRBV27	TRBJ2-7	.	14	.	TGTGCCAGCGGGCAGAGGGGTAGCCTTTACGAGCAGTACTTC	CASGQRGSLYEQYF
TRBV11-2	TRBJ2-7	.	14	.	TGTGCCAGCAGCGCCCTCCCCCTCCCCTACGAGCAGTACTTC	CASSALPLPYEQYF
TRBV7-9	TRBJ1-1	few	12	.	TGTGCCAGCAGTTCGACAGAGTATGAAGCTTTCTTT	CASSSTEYEAFF
TRBV7-9	TRBJ1-2	few	15	TRBD1	TGTGCCAGCAGCGCCGACGGGGGACAGGGGGATGGCTACACCTTC	CASSADGGQGDGYTF
TRBV7-3	TRBJ2-7	.	13	.	TGTGCCAGCAGCTTAAAGGTCTGGGACGAGCAGTACTTC	CASSLKVWDEQYF
TRBV28	TRBJ2-6	few	16	.	TGTGCCAGCAGTTTAAACAGGCCATCTGGGGCCAACGTCCTGACTTTC	CASSLNRPSGANVLTF
TRBV6-2/TRBV6-3	TRBJ2-5	few	16	.	TGTGCCAGCAGTCCCTGGGGATATCGAGGGCAAGAGACCCAGTACTTC	CASSPWGYRGQETQYF
TRBV29-1	TRBJ2-1	few	14	.	TGCAGCGTTGATCCCTTGGCTCCCGTGAATGAGCAGTTCTTC	CSVDPLAPVNEQFF
TRBV9	TRBJ1-2	few	13	TRBD1	TGTGCCAGCAGCTTTCGACAGGGTGATGGCTACACCTTC	CASSFRQGDGYTF
TRBV9	TRBJ2-6	.	18	TRBD2	TGTGCCAGCAGCGTAGATAGCGGGGGGGCCTCTGGGGCCAACGTCCTGACTTTC	CASSVDSGGASGANVLTF
TRBV15	TRBJ1-2	.	14	TRBD1	TGTGCCACCAGCAGAGAGGCAGGGGGAAGTGGCTACACCTTC	CATSREAGGSGYTF
TRBV12-3/TRBV12-4	TRBJ1-1	few	13	.	TGTGCCAGCAGTGATGATCTCGCCACTGAAGCTTTCTTT	CASSDDLATEAFF
TRBV3-1	TRBJ1-2	.	16	.	TGTGCCAGCAGCCATCAATTGACACCTCCTAACTATGGCTACACCTTC	CASSHQLTPPNYGYTF
TRBV6-1	TRBJ2-1	.	15	TRBD2	TGTGCCAGCAGTAAGAGTAGCGGGGGGGCGGATGAGCAGTTCTTC	CASSKSSGGADEQFF